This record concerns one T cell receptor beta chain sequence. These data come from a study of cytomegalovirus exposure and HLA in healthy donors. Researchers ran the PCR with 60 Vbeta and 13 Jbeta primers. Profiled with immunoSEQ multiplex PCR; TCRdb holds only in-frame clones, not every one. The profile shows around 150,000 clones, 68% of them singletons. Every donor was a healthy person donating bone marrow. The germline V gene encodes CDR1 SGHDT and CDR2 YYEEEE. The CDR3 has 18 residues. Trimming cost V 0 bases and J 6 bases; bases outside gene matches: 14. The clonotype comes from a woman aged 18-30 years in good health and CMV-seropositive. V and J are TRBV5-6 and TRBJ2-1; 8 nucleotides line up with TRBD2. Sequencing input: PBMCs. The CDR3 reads CASSLAFLGLGGGNEQFF. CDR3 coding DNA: TGTGCCAGCAGCTTGGCCTTCTTGGGACTAGGAGGGGGCAATGAGCAGTTCTTC. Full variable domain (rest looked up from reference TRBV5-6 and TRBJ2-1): DAGVTQSPTHLIKTRGQQVTLRCSPKSGHDTVSWYQQALGQGPQFIFQYYEEEERQRGNFPDRFSGHQFPNYSSELNVNALLLGDSALYLCASSLAFLGLGGGNEQFFGPGTRLTVL.